The 24 T cell receptor beta chains below were found in one sample sequenced in a study of tumor and adjacent non-tumor tissue in lung cancer. Three rounds of nested PCR, following a modified ARM-PCR protocol, produced the TCRbeta library. TCRdb independently ran MiXCR on the multiplex PCR reads; one entry per CDR3 protein. The table has approximately 100,000 distinct CDR3 sequences, roughly 74% seen once. RNA was extracted from bulk tissue without any cell sorting. The sequencing sample was made of lung tumor tissue. These TCRs come from a woman aged 55-69 years with non-small cell lung cancer.

About this clonotype itself: A junction boundary mismatches the germline segment, possibly from a read error. This CDR3 is CASGPSRVGEPFF. The CDR3 region has the DNA TGTGCCAGCGGTCCCTCGCGTGTCGGGGAGCCGTTTTTT. The rearrangement links TRBV12-3 or TRBV12-4 to TRBJ2-2; weak D call: TRBD2 (5 bases). This CDR3 region has 13 residues.

The sample holds many counts of this clonotype. The junction and the germline gene differ at one end; a read error may be behind it. The gene calls are TRBV20-1 and TRBJ2-3; 13 bases fit TRBD2. The CDR3 sequence is 16 residues long. CDR1 is DFQATT, CDR2 SNEGSKA, per germline (reference sequence). The CDR3 loop is CSARPTSGGFTGTQYF. As DNA, the CDR3 is TGCAGTGCTCGTCCGACTAGCGGGGGGTTCACAGGTACGCAGTATTTT.

This clonotype was seen repeatedly, ten times or more. This chain joins TRBV12-3 or TRBV12-4 and TRBJ2-2, with D uncertain. V lost 3 bases and J lost 7, with 6 bases in between. The CDR3 contains 12 residues. The CDR3 is CASSFVGGELFF. The DNA for the CDR3 is TGTGCCAGCAGTTTTGTGGGCGGGGAGCTGTTTTTT.

Of note for this clonotype: No conserved phenylalanine or tryptophan ends this CDR3, so it is likely a read error. The rearrangement uses TRBV7-2 and TRBJ2-3; TRBD2 is a possible D gene (6 bases). With 5 bases removed from V and 7 bases from J, the gap between germline ends came to 16 bases. Germline CDR1 is SGHTA and CDR2 is FQGNSA. This CDR3 contains 14 residues. CDR3 loop: CASSLIASDHTQYS. CDR3 DNA: TGTGCCAGCAGCCTAATCGCTAGCGACCATACGCAGTATTCT.

Notes on this clonotype: One base away lies a much larger clone, so this may be a sequencing read error. The gene calls are TRBV6-1 and TRBJ1-5; D gene unclear. V lost 8 bases, J lost 4 bases, and 12 bases lay in between. This CDR3 region has 13 residues. The germline CDR1 and CDR2 sequences are MNHNS and SASEGT. In DNA form, the CDR3 reads TGTGCCAGCCGTGCCGCGGGGAATCAGCCCCAGCATTTT. Protein product: CASRAAGNQPQHF.

On this clonotype itself: A read error may account for a junction end that differs from germline. The V call is TRBV28, the J call TRBJ2-7; D is tentatively TRBD1 or TRBD2 (5 bases each). The germline V gene encodes CDR1 MDHEN and CDR2 SYDVKM. This CDR3 has 15 amino acids. Here the CDR3 reads CANSPVGTQVNQQYF. The DNA for the CDR3 is TGTGCCAACAGTCCGGTAGGGACGCAGGTTAATCAGCAGTACTTC. The full variable domain, completed using reference TRBV28 and TRBJ2-7, is DVKVTQSSRYLVKRTGEKVFLECVQDMDHENMFWYRQDPGLGLRLIYFSYDVKMKEKGDIPEGYSVSREKKERFSLILESASTNQTSMYLCANSPVGTQVNQQYFGPGTRLTVT.

This clonotype appeared a single time. This sequence joins TRBV12-3 or TRBV12-4 and TRBJ2-6, with TRBD1 matching 9 bases. Trimming took 9 bases from V and 6 from J; bases not matched to a gene: 15. The length of the CDR3 is 17 residues. CDR3 amino acids: CASSPDRGTTEANVLTF. Here the CDR3 DNA reads TGTGCCAGTAGCCCGGACAGGGGAACGACTGAGGCCAACGTCCTGACTTTC.

Concerning this clonotype: At one end, the junction sequence differs from germline, possibly due to a read error. The V gene is TRBV11-1, the J gene TRBJ2-7; D may be TRBD2 (5 bases). This CDR3 contains 13 residues. The germline gives CDR1 SGHAT, CDR2 FQDESV (reference sequence). DNA of the CDR3: TGTGCCAGCAGACGTGCGGACTCCTACGTGCAGTACTTC. Its translation: CASRRADSYVQYF.

This clonotype was picked up one time. A clone one base away is much larger, so this may be a read error. V gene TRBV14 combines with J gene TRBJ2-4; a possible D gene is TRBD1 (5 bases). Trimming shortened V by 4 bases and J by 11 bases, and 15 bases separated the two germline ends. This CDR3 region has 13 residues. Looked up from germline, CDR1 is SGHDN and CDR2 is FVKESK. The CDR3 sequence: CASSPRSTVLQYF. In DNA form, the CDR3 reads TGTGCCAGCAGCCCCAGGTCGACAGTTCTTCAGTACTTC.

This clonotype was observed many times. This chain uses TRBV28 with TRBJ1-6; the match to TRBD1 covers 11 bases. V lost 6 bases to trimming and J lost 9 bases; unmatched junction nucleotides: 13. CDR1 is MDHEN, CDR2 SYDVKM, per germline. CDR3 length: 17 amino acids. CDR3: CASRPYSTGTGGSPLHF. CDR3 bases: TGTGCCAGCAGACCTTATTCAACCGGGACAGGGGGTTCACCCCTCCACTTT.

As DNA, the CDR3 is TGTGCCATCAGAAAAAGCTACGAGCAGTACTTC. This codes for CAIRKSYEQYF. The chain couples TRBV11-2 to TRBJ2-7; no firm D call. CDR1 SGHAT and CDR2 FQNNGV come from the germline V gene. V dropped 10 bases and J dropped 3 bases, with 10 bases sitting between them. CDR3 length: 11 amino acids.

Points on this clonotype: An end of the junction differs from the germline gene, which may be a read error. The V call is TRBV11-1, the J call TRBJ2-1; 8 bases agree with TRBD1. The V gene's germline CDR1 is SGHAT and CDR2 FQDESV (reference sequence). The CDR3 has 15 residues. DNA of the CDR3: TGTGCCAGCAGCTTATTGGGGACAGGTTTCAGTGGGCAGTTCTTT. This gives the protein CASSLLGTGFSGQFF.

This clonotype was counted between two and nine times. An end of the junction differs from the germline gene, which may be a read error. The chain couples TRBV11-3 to TRBJ2-7, with no clear D. Germline V gene sequence: CDR1 SGHNT, CDR2 YENEEA. The CDR3 covers 14 residues. This CDR3 is CAISLDKGTYEQYF. The CDR3, as DNA: TGTGCCATCAGCTTGGATAAGGGAACCTACGAGCAGTACTTC.

As for this clonotype: In this CDR3 the conserved last residue, phenylalanine or tryptophan, is missing, so a read error is likely. It is unclear where the CDR3 begins or ends on the DNA, so no DNA is shown, and the CDR3 is as TCRdb lists it. The rearrangement uses TRBV11-2 and TRBJ2-7; the table's TRBD2 call for D was not verified on the DNA. The CDR3 is 15 residues long, counting both termini. CDR1 and CDR2 from the germline V gene are SGHAT and FQNNGV. The CDR3 region is CASSYGSSGSFEKYL.

The chain recombines TRBV5-5 with TRBJ2-7; 9 nucleotides match TRBD2. This CDR3 comprises 15 residues. Germline lookup yields CDR1 SGHKS and CDR2 YYEKEE (reference sequence). V lost 6 bases, J lost 6 bases, and 13 bases stayed unmatched. For the CDR3, the DNA is TGTGCCAGCACGATTAGCGGGAGTAATTATGGCGAGCAGTACTTC. Translating it yields CASTISGSNYGEQYF.

The J gene is TRBJ2-5, the V gene TRBV11-2; D tentatively fits TRBD1 or TRBD2 (6 bases each). Germline CDR1 and CDR2: SGHAT and FQNNGV. The CDR3 is 15 amino acids. The germline V and J ends were trimmed by 1 base and 5 bases, with 14 bases remaining between them. The CDR3 spells CASSLAARGRETQYF. The CDR3 DNA sequence: TGTGCCAGCAGCTTAGCGGCCCGGGGGCGGGAGACCCAGTACTTC. The variable domain in full, completed from reference TRBV11-2 and TRBJ2-5, reads EAGVAQSPRYKIIEKRQSVAFWCNPISGHATLYWYQQILGQGPKLLIQFQNNGVVDDSQLPKDRFSAERLKGVDSTLKIQPAKLEDSAVYLCASSLAARGRETQYFGPGTRLLVL.

This clonotype was counted only a few times. The genes are TRBV7-2 and TRBJ1-6, with TRBD1 matching over 7 bases. With V trimmed by 7 bases and J by 2 bases, 8 bases remained unmatched. The V gene's germline CDR1 is SGHTA and CDR2 FQGNSA. This CDR3 is 16 amino acids long. The DNA of the CDR3 is TGTGCCAGCACCAAGGAGGGGACAGCCTATAATTCACCCCTCCACTTT. This gives the protein CASTKEGTAYNSPLHF.

Of note for this clonotype: Being one base from a much bigger clone, this may be a read error. This chain joins TRBV20-1 and TRBJ2-4; no firm D call. The length of the CDR3 is 10 residues. Germline lookup yields CDR1 DFQATT and CDR2 SNEGSKA (reference sequence). V was trimmed by 8 bases and J by 9 bases, leaving 11 bases between them. CDR3 residues: CSTLDTIQYF. The DNA of the CDR3 is TGCAGTACTCTTGACACCATTCAGTACTTC.

This clonotype was counted at least ten times. This chain links TRBV6-5 with TRBJ1-2; D is undetermined. The CDR3 length is 13 residues. The V end lost 10 bases, the J end lost 1 base, and 13 bases lay between the germline ends. Germline lookup yields CDR1 MNHEY and CDR2 SVGAGI. The CDR3 nucleotides read TGTGCCACGAGAGGAGGCGTTAACTATGGCTACACCTTC. It codes for CATRGGVNYGYTF.

In the case of this clonotype: A single base separates this from a much larger clone, so it may be a read error. CDR3 DNA: TGTGCCAGCAGTGCCGCCTGGGGGATGTATCAGCCCCAGCATTTT. Its protein is CASSAAWGMYQPQHF. The chain is built from TRBV12-3 or TRBV12-4 and TRBJ1-5; D might be TRBD1 (5 bases). Trimming stripped 5 bases from V and 5 bases from J, with 16 bases between. This CDR3 contains 15 residues.

Regarding this clonotype: The germline gene is not matched at one end of the junction; a read error may be the cause. The V and J genes are TRBV11-3 and TRBJ1-1; D is possibly TRBD1 (5 bases). The CDR3 extends over 18 amino acids. From germline, CDR1 is SGHNT and CDR2 YENEEA. The CDR3 region is CASSLIGPPGLMNTESLF. The CDR3 DNA reads TGTGCCAGCAGCTTAATTGGGCCGCCGGGACTGATGAACACTGAATCTTTATTT. Using reference TRBV11-3 and TRBJ1-1 for the parts outside the CDR3, the full variable domain is EAGVVQSPRYKIIEKKQPVAFWCNPISGHNTLYWYLQNLGQGPELLIRYENEEAVDDSQLPKDRFSAERLKGVDSTLKIQPAELGDSAVYLCASSLIGPPGLMNTESLFGQGTRLTVV.

CDR3 loop: CASSLGNANSPLHF. The CDR3 region has the DNA TGTGCCAGCAGCCTTGGGAACGCCAATTCACCCCTCCACTTT. V is TRBV7-8 and J is TRBJ1-6; D is unclear. CDR1 is SGHVS and CDR2 is FQNEAQ in the germline V gene. V was clipped by 5 bases and J by 7 bases, with 12 bases between them. This CDR3 comprises 14 residues.

As to this clonotype: The conserved closing phenylalanine or tryptophan is absent in this CDR3, likely reflecting a read error. V and J are TRBV28 and TRBJ2-7; 10 bases match TRBD1. Germline V gene sequence: CDR1 MDHEN, CDR2 SYDVKM. The CDR3 runs 15 residues. The V segment lost 4 bases and the J segment 5 bases; nucleotides outside the gene matches: 8. The CDR3 region is CASSSLGQGTNEQYL. CDR3 DNA sequence: TGTGCCAGCAGTTCCCTGGGACAGGGGACGAACGAGCAGTACTTA.

Concerning this clonotype: At one of its ends the junction is not consistent with the germline gene, which may arise from a read error. The chain recombines TRBV11-3 with TRBJ2-3; 11 bases fit TRBD1. The CDR3 spans 16 residues. Germline loops: CDR1 SGHNT, CDR2 YENEEA. The CDR3 loop is CPSSLSWTGGADTQYF. The CDR3 DNA reads TGTCCCAGCAGTCTTTCCTGGACAGGGGGCGCGGATACGCAGTATTTT. Full variable domain (remainder filled in from reference TRBV11-3 and TRBJ2-3): EAGVVQSPRYKIIEKKQPVAFWCNPISGHNTLYWYLQNLGQGPELLIRYENEEAVDDSQLPKDRFSAERLKGVDSTLKIQPAELGDSAVYLCPSSLSWTGGADTQYFGPGTRLTVL.